The 8 T cell receptor beta chains below were found in one sample sequenced in a study of OX40 agonist ivuxolimab in advanced cancers. Data came from immunoSEQ multiplex PCR; TCRdb stores just in-frame clones and leaves some out. The sample shows 50,000 or so clones, 75% to 90% of them seen only once. The sample was CD4+ or CD8+ T cells sorted from blood, taken in a trial of the OX40 agonist ivuxolimab. Receptor source: an adult with an advanced solid tumor such as melanoma, head and neck, liver or kidney cancer.

The rearrangement uses TRBV6-5 and TRBJ1-1; D is perhaps TRBD1 (6 bases). Germline V CDR1 and CDR2: MNHEY, SVGAGI. V was shortened by 0 bases and J by 5 bases, with 13 bases between the two germline ends. The CDR3 is 15 amino acids. In nucleotides, the CDR3 is TGTGCCAGCAGTTACTCAATCCAGGGGAAGACTGAAGCTTTCTTT. This codes for CASSYSIQGKTEAFF.

The chain couples TRBV18 to TRBJ2-2, with unresolved D. CDR1 and CDR2 from the germline V gene are KGHSH and LQKENI. The CDR3 runs 14 residues. The V end was cut by 0 bases, the J end by 3 bases, with 5 bases between. CDR3 nucleotides: TGTGCCAGCTCACCACCACCGGACACCGGGGAGCTGTTTTTT. Translated, it gives CASSPPPDTGELFF.

J is TRBJ1-3 and V is TRBV12-5, with TRBD1 matching over 9 bases. CDR1 LGHNT and CDR2 FRNRAP come from the germline V gene. With V trimmed by 1 base and J by 3 bases, 4 bases remained unmatched. The CDR3 runs to 16 residues. Written as DNA, the CDR3 is TGTGCTAGTGGTTTGGATACAGGGGGCGGTGGAAACACCATATATTTT. It translates to CASGLDTGGGGNTIYF.

The chain uses TRBV7-2 and TRBJ1-2; no reliable D call. This CDR3 contains 12 residues. Trimming removed 5 bases from V and 8 bases from J, with 12 bases in between. Germline V lookup: CDR1 SGHTA, CDR2 FQGNSA. The CDR3 DNA follows: TGTGCCAGCAGCCGCGAGAGAGGCGGCTACACCTTC. As protein: CASSRERGGYTF.

This clone was detected once. The J gene is TRBJ2-3, the V gene TRBV19, with TRBD2 matching over 7 bases. The CDR3 spans 15 residues. Germline CDR1 is LNHDA and CDR2 is SQIVND (reference sequence). V lost 3 bases and J lost 6; bases outside the gene matches: 9. CDR3 DNA: TGTGCCAGTAGTATCCCCGGGAGGCCCGCCGATACGCAGTATTTT. Translating it yields CASSIPGRPADTQYF. The complete variable domain, with remaining parts taken from reference TRBV19 and TRBJ2-3, reads DGGITQSPKYLFRKEGQNVTLSCEQNLNHDAMYWYRQDPGQGLRLIYYSQIVNDFQKGDIAEGYSVSREKKESFPLTVTSAQKNPTAFYLCASSIPGRPADTQYFGPGTRLTVL.

The J gene is TRBJ2-1, the V gene TRBV9; TRBD2 matches 10 bases. CDR1 is SGDLS, CDR2 YYNGEE, per germline. The V segment lost 4 bases and the J segment 3 bases; nucleotides outside the gene matches: 7. The CDR3 covers 16 residues. DNA of the CDR3: TGTGCCAGCAGCTTACAAGCGGGAGGGGACTACAATGAGCAGTTCTTC. This gives the protein CASSLQAGGDYNEQFF.

The rearrangement uses TRBV19 and TRBJ2-7; a weak D match, TRBD2 (6 bases). In germline, CDR1 is LNHDA, CDR2 SQIVND (reference sequence). Trimming stripped 0 bases from V and 9 bases from J, with 12 bases between. This CDR3 contains 13 residues. The CDR3 nucleotides are TGTGCCAGTAGTATAGACCCCCGGGGGAGGCAGTACTTC. Its translation is CASSIDPRGRQYF.

The CDR3 is CSVAGTGGWGTEAFF. CDR3 coding DNA: TGCAGCGTTGCCGGGACAGGGGGCTGGGGCACTGAAGCTTTCTTT. The rearrangement joins TRBV29-1 to TRBJ1-1, with 12 positions matching TRBD1. CDR1 and CDR2 (germline): SQVTM, ANQGSEA. The J segment lost 4 bases and the V segment lost 4 bases, leaving 7 bases of the junction unmatched. This CDR3 is built from 15 residues.